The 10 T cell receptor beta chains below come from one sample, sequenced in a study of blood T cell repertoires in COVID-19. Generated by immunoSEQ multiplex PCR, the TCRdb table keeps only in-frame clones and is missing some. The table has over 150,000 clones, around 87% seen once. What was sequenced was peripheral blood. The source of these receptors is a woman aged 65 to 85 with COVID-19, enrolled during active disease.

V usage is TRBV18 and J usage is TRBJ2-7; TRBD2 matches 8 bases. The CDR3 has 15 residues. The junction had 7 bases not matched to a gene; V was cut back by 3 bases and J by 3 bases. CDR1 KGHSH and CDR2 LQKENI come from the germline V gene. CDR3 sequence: CASSPAKREFYEQYF. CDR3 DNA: TGTGCCAGCTCACCTGCGAAGCGGGAGTTCTACGAGCAGTACTTC.

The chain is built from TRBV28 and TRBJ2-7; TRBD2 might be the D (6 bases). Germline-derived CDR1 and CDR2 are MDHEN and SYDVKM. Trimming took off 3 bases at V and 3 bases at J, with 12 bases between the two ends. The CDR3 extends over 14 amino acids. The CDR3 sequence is CASSFPSDYYEQYF. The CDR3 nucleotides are TGTGCCAGCAGTTTCCCTAGCGACTACTACGAGCAGTACTTC. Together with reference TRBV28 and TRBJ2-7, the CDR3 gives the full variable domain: DVKVTQSSRYLVKRTGEKVFLECVQDMDHENMFWYRQDPGLGLRLIYFSYDVKMKEKGDIPEGYSVSREKKERFSLILESASTNQTSMYLCASSFPSDYYEQYFGPGTRLTVT.

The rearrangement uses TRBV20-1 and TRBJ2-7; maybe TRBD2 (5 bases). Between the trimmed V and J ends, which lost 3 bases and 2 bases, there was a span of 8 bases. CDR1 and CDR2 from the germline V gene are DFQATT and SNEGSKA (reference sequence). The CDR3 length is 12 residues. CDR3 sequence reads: CSASPAAYEQYF. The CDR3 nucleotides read TGCAGTGCTAGTCCAGCGGCCTACGAGCAGTACTTC.

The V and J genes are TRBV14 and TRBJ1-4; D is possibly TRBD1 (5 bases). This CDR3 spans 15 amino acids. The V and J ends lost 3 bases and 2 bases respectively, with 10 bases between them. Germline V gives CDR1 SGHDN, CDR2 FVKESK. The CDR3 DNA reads TGTGCCAGCAGCCACATAGGGGCCACTAATGAAAAACTGTTTTTT. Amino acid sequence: CASSHIGATNEKLFF.

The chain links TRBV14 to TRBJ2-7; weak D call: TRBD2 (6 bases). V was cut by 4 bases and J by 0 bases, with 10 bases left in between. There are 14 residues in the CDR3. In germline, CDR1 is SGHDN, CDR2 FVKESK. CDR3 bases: TGTGCCAGCAGCCTTCCGGGACTCTCCTACGAGCAGTACTTC. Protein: CASSLPGLSYEQYF. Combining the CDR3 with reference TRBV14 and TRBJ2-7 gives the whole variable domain EAGVTQFPSHSVIEKGQTVTLRCDPISGHDNLYWYRRVMGKEIKFLLHFVKESKQDESGMPNNRFLAERTGGTYSTLKVQPAELEDSGVYFCASSLPGLSYEQYFGPGTRLTVT.

The DNA of the CDR3 is TGTGCCAGCAGTCTACCGGGACAGACTAATGAAAAACTGTTTTTT. Translation gives CASSLPGQTNEKLFF. The V call is TRBV2, the J call TRBJ1-4; 7 bases map to TRBD1. With V trimmed by 5 bases and J by 2 bases, 5 bases remained unmatched. The length of the CDR3 is 15 residues. From germline, CDR1 is SNHLY and CDR2 FYNNEI.

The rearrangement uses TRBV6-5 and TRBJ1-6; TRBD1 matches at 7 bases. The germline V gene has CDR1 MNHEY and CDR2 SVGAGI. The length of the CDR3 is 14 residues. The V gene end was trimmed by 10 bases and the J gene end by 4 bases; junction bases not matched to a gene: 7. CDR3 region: CATALQGYNSPLHF. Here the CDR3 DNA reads TGTGCCACCGCATTACAGGGGTATAATTCACCCCTCCACTTT.

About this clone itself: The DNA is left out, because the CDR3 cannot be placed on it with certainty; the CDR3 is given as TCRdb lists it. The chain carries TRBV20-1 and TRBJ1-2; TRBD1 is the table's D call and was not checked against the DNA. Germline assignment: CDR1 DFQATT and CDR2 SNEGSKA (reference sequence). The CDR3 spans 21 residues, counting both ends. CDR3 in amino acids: CSASETGKLWLHLQSTGGYTF.

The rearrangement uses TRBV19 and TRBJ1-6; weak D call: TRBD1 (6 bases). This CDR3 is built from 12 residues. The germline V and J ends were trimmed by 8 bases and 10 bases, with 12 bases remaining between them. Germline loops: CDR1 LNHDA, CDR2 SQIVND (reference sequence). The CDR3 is CASGNRASPLHF. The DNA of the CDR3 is TGTGCCAGTGGAAACAGGGCATCACCCCTCCACTTT.

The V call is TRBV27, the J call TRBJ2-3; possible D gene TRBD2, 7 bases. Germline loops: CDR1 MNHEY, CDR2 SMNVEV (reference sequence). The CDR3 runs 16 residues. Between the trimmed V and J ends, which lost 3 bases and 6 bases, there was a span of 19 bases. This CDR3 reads CASSFGGGQFMDTQYF. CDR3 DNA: TGTGCCAGCAGTTTTGGCGGGGGCCAATTTATGGATACGCAGTATTTT.